Below, one T cell receptor (beta chain) is given with its context. This entry comes from a study of control samples from healthy donors and cancer patients. Trimming took 3 bases from V and 6 from J, leaving 21 bases between them. Germline V gene lookup returns CDR1 DFQATT and CDR2 SNEGSKA (reference sequence). The CDR3 covers 15 residues. Clones were read by immunoSEQ multiplex PCR, and TCRdb kept only the in-frame ones, dropping some. The sample carries some 160,000 clones, around 90% recorded once. This receptor was obtained from a woman aged 30 to 39 in good health. Sequencing was carried out using blood. The rearrangement uses TRBV20-1 and TRBJ2-7, with D possibly matching TRBD2 (5 bases). CDR3 bases: TGCAGTGCTAGTCCGGAGTTGCCCGCCGGAGGCGAGCAGTACTTC. This codes for CSASPELPAGGEQYF.